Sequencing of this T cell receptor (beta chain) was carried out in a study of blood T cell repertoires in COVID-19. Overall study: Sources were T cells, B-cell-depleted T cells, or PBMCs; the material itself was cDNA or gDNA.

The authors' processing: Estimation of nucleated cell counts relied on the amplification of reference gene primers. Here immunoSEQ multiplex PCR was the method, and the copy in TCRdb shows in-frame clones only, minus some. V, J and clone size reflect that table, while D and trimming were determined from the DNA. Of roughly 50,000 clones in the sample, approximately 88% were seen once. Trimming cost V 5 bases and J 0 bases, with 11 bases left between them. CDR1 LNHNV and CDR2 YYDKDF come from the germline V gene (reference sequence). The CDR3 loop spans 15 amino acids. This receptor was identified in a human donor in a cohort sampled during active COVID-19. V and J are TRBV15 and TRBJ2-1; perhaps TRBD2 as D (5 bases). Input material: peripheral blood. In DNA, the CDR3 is TGTGCCACCAGCGAGGGATCGTTCTCCTACAATGAGCAGTTCTTC. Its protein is CATSEGSFSYNEQFF.